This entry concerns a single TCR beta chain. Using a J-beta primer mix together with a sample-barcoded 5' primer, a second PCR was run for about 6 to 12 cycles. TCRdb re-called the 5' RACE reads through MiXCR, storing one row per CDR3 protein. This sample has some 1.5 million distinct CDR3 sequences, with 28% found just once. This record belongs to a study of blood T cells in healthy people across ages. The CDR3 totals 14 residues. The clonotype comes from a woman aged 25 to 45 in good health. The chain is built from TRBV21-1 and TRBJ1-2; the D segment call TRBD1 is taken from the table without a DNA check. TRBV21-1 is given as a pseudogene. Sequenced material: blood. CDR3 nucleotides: TGTGCCAGCAGCAAAGGGACAGGACGATATGGCTACACCTTC. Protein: CASSKGTGRYGYTF.